A selection of T cell receptor beta chains follows, all from one sample in a study of cytotoxic CD8 clonotypes in ibrutinib-treated CLL. Sequenced by immunoSEQ multiplex PCR; TCRdb stores in-frame clones only, minus some. The sample holds approximately 150,000 clones; about 80% are singletons and the top ten take 4.6%. The input for sequencing was PBMCs, taken after 24 months of ibrutinib treatment. The receptors derive from a human donor with chronic lymphocytic leukemia. The CDR3 runs from the conserved cysteine through the conserved F or W. The D gene is left open where the match is weak. Expanded clones get a size class; other rows say once, few or many, or leave the size out.

>NA|NA|TRBJ2-1|TRBV27
CASSSLRTRLSYNEQFF
TGTGCCAGCAGTTCCCTAAGGACGAGACTCTCCTACAATGAGCAGTTCTTC
>NA|few|TRBJ2-1|TRBV9
CASGPDSYNEQFF
TGTGCCAGCGGACCCGACTCCTACAATGAGCAGTTCTTC
>NA|NA|TRBJ1-4|TRBV9
CASSAQGKLFF
TGTGCCAGCAGCGCACAGGGAAAACTGTTTTTT
>TRBD1|few|TRBJ1-5|TRBV2
CASIGQGNQPQHF
TGTGCCAGTATAGGACAGGGAAATCAGCCCCAGCATTTT
>TRBD2|NA|TRBJ2-3|TRBV5-1
CASRWREDGTQYF
TGCGCCAGCAGGTGGCGGGAGGATGGTACGCAGTATTTT
>NA|NA|TRBJ2-5|TRBV7-3
CASSPETSSAPRETQYF
TGTGCCAGCAGCCCTGAAACGAGTAGCGCGCCGAGGGAGACCCAGTACTTC
>NA|NA|TRBJ1-2|TRBV5-6
CASSSGRVWYGYTF
TGTGCCAGCAGCTCCGGACGCGTTTGGTATGGCTACACCTTC
>NA|few|TRBJ1-2|TRBV7-9
CASSPLSYGYTF
TGTGCCAGCAGCCCCCTGAGCTATGGCTACACCTTC
>TRBD1|NA|TRBJ1-2|TRBV5-1
CASSSLGGEGQTGYGYTF
TGCGCCAGCAGCTCATTAGGAGGAGAGGGACAGACGGGATATGGCTACACCTTC
>NA|once|TRBJ1-2|TRBV5-6
CASSGGGANYGGYTF
TGTGCCAGCAGCGGTGGGGGGGCGAACTACGGTGGCTACACCTTC
>TRBD2|few|TRBJ2-7|TRBV7-2
CASSLDRAGGSSYEQYF
TGTGCCAGCAGCTTAGATCGAGCGGGAGGGTCCTCCTACGAGCAGTACTTC
>NA|NA|TRBJ1-2|TRBV10-3
CAIGVVSYGYTF
TGTGCCATCGGGGTGGTGAGCTATGGCTACACCTTC
>TRBD1|NA|TRBJ2-2|TRBV4-1
CASSQEGTGRTGELFF
TGCGCCAGCAGCCAAGAAGGGACAGGGCGGACCGGGGAGCTGTTTTTT
>NA|few|TRBJ1-1|TRBV7-3
CASSPSPWDTEAFF
TGTGCCAGCAGCCCGAGCCCCTGGGACACTGAAGCTTTCTTT
>NA|few|TRBJ2-3|TRBV28
CASRAPGVDTQYF
TGTGCCAGCAGGGCCCCGGGGGTAGATACGCAGTATTTT
>TRBD1|once|TRBJ1-2|TRBV7-3
CASSLRTGNGGYTF
TGTGCCAGCAGCTTACGGACAGGGAACGGTGGCTACACCTTC
>NA|few|TRBJ2-7|TRBV5-1
CASSLGSHEQYF
TGCGCCAGCAGCTTGGGATCACACGAGCAGTACTTC
>NA|NA|TRBJ1-5|TRBV28
CASSFGSPYSNQPQHF
TGTGCCAGCAGTTTTGGCAGTCCTTATAGCAATCAGCCCCAGCATTTT
>TRBD1|NA|TRBJ1-5|TRBV28
CASSLRQGSHQPQHF
TGTGCCAGCAGTTTAAGACAGGGGAGCCATCAGCCCCAGCATTTT
>NA|NA|TRBJ1-5|TRBV10-3
CAIRAGDGGNQPQHF
TGTGCCATCAGGGCCGGGGATGGTGGCAATCAGCCCCAGCATTTT
>NA|NA|TRBJ2-7|TRBV6-5
CASSPDRSSYEQYF
TGTGCCAGCAGTCCGGACAGAAGCTCCTACGAGCAGTACTTC
>TRBD2|few|TRBJ2-2|TRBV9
CASSLDPVAGGELFF
TGTGCCAGCAGTCTTGATCCGGTAGCGGGAGGGGAGCTGTTTTTT
>NA|NA|TRBJ2-1|TRBV9
CASGLLGGEQFF
TGTGCCAGCGGATTACTAGGAGGTGAGCAGTTCTTC
>NA|NA|TRBJ2-5|TRBV6-1
CASTRWTAGVETQYF
TGTGCCAGCACCCGCTGGACTGCAGGGGTCGAGACCCAGTACTTC
>NA|NA|TRBJ2-1|TRBV14
CASSHRIYNEQFF
TGTGCCAGCAGCCACAGGATTTACAATGAGCAGTTCTTC
>NA|NA|TRBJ2-3|TRBV5-1
CASSLGAGSTDTQYF
TGCGCCAGCAGCTTGGGAGCGGGTAGCACAGATACGCAGTATTTT
>TRBD1|NA|TRBJ1-1|TRBV9
CASSTRGAATEAFF
TGTGCCAGCAGCACCAGGGGGGCAGCAACTGAAGCTTTCTTT
>NA|NA|TRBJ1-5|TRBV4-2
CASSQGGAVHQPQHF
TGTGCCAGCAGCCAAGGGGGAGCAGTACATCAGCCCCAGCATTTT
>NA|NA|TRBJ2-1|TRBV9
CASSSRPGSSYNEQFF
TGTGCCAGCAGCAGTCGCCCAGGAAGCTCCTACAATGAGCAGTTCTTC
>TRBD1|NA|TRBJ2-1|TRBV7-3
CASSLAAGTGFYNEQFF
TGTGCCAGCAGCTTAGCCGCCGGGACAGGGTTCTACAATGAGCAGTTCTTC
>NA|NA|TRBJ1-5|TRBV19
CASSIDHVVLNQPQHF
TGTGCCAGTAGTATAGATCACGTGGTACTGAATCAGCCCCAGCATTTT
>NA|NA|TRBJ2-4|TRBV2
CASSEALRLALQYF
TGTGCCAGCAGTGAAGCGCTTCGGCTAGCCCTTCAGTACTTC
>TRBD1|NA|TRBJ1-1|TRBV5-1
CASAPTGFENTEAFF
TGCGCCAGCGCCCCGACAGGGTTTGAGAACACTGAAGCTTTCTTT
>TRBD1|NA|TRBJ2-7|TRBV27
CASSTNLLGTGIHEQYF
TGTGCCAGCAGCACCAACCTTCTGGGGACAGGGATCCACGAGCAGTACTTC
>NA|NA|TRBJ1-4|TRBV7-9
CASSLEGANEKLFF
TGTGCCAGCAGCTTAGAGGGGGCTAATGAAAAACTGTTTTTT
>NA|NA|TRBJ1-1|TRBV9
CASSVVGDPGKAFF
TGTGCCAGCAGCGTAGTAGGTGACCCCGGGAAAGCTTTCTTT
>TRBD1|NA|TRBJ2-2|TRBV5-4
CASSLGITGQGTAGELFF
TGTGCCAGCAGCTTGGGGATAACGGGACAGGGTACGGCCGGGGAGCTGTTTTTT
>TRBD1|NA|TRBJ1-2|TRBV5-4
CASTTDRGLYGYTF
TGTGCCAGCACCACGGACAGGGGGCTCTATGGCTACACCTTC
>NA|many|TRBJ1-2|TRBV19
CASSILPTLYGYTF
TGTGCCAGTAGTATTTTGCCGACCCTCTATGGCTACACCTTC
>NA|NA|TRBJ2-7|TRBV4-1
CASSQGVAGAPYEQYF
TGCGCCAGCAGCCAAGGCGTAGCCGGGGCCCCCTACGAGCAGTACTTC
>TRBD1|NA|TRBJ1-5|TRBV28
CASRTGTTSNQPQHF
TGTGCCAGCCGGACAGGAACGACTAGCAATCAGCCCCAGCATTTT
>NA|NA|TRBJ1-6|TRBV7-2
CASSSRTAARGSPLHF
TGTGCCAGCAGCTCCCGAACAGCAGCTAGGGGCTCACCCCTCCACTTT
>TRBD2|NA|TRBJ2-1|TRBV7-2
CASSPMTSGSSEQFF
TGTGCCAGCAGCCCGATGACTAGCGGGAGCAGTGAGCAGTTCTTC
>TRBD2|medium-sized|TRBJ2-1|TRBV28
CASRTTYRASGRAWYNEQFF
TGTGCCAGCAGGACCACGTATAGGGCTAGCGGGAGGGCTTGGTACAATGAGCAGTTCTTC
>NA|NA|TRBJ2-1|TRBV5-1
CASSPGLGLAPEQFF
TGCGCCAGCAGCCCCGGCCTGGGACTTGCCCCCGAGCAGTTCTTC
>NA|NA|TRBJ1-1|TRBV29-1
CSVSPGPIGEAFF
TGCAGCGTTTCCCCGGGCCCTATAGGGGAAGCTTTCTTT
>NA|NA|TRBJ1-2|TRBV9
CASSGTPGAGYTF
TGTGCCAGCAGCGGAACCCCGGGGGCAGGCTACACCTTC
>NA|NA|TRBJ1-2|TRBV7-2
CASSSTGAGADGYTF
TGTGCCAGCAGCTCCACCGGGGCGGGGGCGGATGGCTACACCTTC
>NA|NA|TRBJ2-1|TRBV7-9
CASSLWVGNEQFF
TGTGCCAGCAGCTTATGGGTCGGCAATGAGCAGTTCTTC
>TRBD1|NA|TRBJ1-3|TRBV6-4
CASSEMAGGDPSGNTIYF
TGTGCCAGCAGTGAAATGGCAGGGGGCGACCCTTCTGGAAACACCATATATTTT
>TRBD1|NA|TRBJ2-1|TRBV7-3
CASSLSDKGATGEQFF
TGTGCCAGCAGCTTAAGTGACAAGGGGGCGACGGGTGAGCAGTTCTTC
>TRBD1|NA|TRBJ1-4|TRBV19
CASSTYKPGQTTNEKLFF
TGTGCCAGTAGTACCTATAAACCGGGACAGACAACTAATGAAAAACTGTTTTTT
>NA|NA|TRBJ1-4|TRBV4-2
CASSQHSFTLNGDEKLFF
TGTGCCAGCAGCCAACACTCCTTCACCTTAAACGGGGATGAAAAACTGTTTTTT
>NA|NA|TRBJ1-5|TRBV7-2
CASSLDSGNQPQHF
TGTGCCAGCAGCTTAGACAGTGGCAATCAGCCCCAGCATTTT